These 4 T cell receptor beta chains were sequenced from one sample in a study of control samples from healthy donors and cancer patients. Repertoires were generated with immunoSEQ multiplex PCR, while TCRdb's copy carries only in-frame clones and drops some. This sample carries around 130,000 clones, 75% to 95% of them seen once, and the ten largest clones take 2% to 2.5%. Sequenced sample: blood. The receptor source for this set is a man aged 18 to 35 in good health.

CDR3 coding DNA: TGTGCCAGCAGTGGGGGGTCAGGGCGTACCTTAGCCAAAAACATTCAGTACTTC. Translated, it gives CASSGGSGRTLAKNIQYF. The chain uses TRBV27 and TRBJ2-4; D perhaps matches TRBD2 (6 bases). V lost 5 bases, J lost 0 bases, and 20 bases lay in between. Germline lookup yields CDR1 MNHEY and CDR2 SMNVEV (reference sequence). This CDR3 is 18 amino acids long.

The gene calls are TRBV9 and TRBJ2-3, with D maybe TRBD1 (6 bases). Between the trimmed V and J ends, which lost 1 base and 3 bases, there was a span of 12 bases. This CDR3 comprises 15 residues. CDR1 SGDLS and CDR2 YYNGEE come from the germline V gene. The CDR3 sequence: CASSVWSGTTDTQYF. DNA of the CDR3: TGTGCCAGCAGCGTATGGTCAGGGACAACAGATACGCAGTATTTT.

This clone has only a few counts. CDR3 nucleotides: TGTGCCAGCAGCGTATCTGGAAACACCATATATTTT. It translates to CASSVSGNTIYF. The V gene is TRBV5-4, the J gene TRBJ1-3; no definite D call. V lost 4 bases to trimming and J lost 1 base, with 3 bases between them. The CDR3 is made up of 12 amino acids. The germline CDR1 and CDR2 sequences are SGHNT and YYREEE (reference sequence).

This clone was observed a few times. The V call is TRBV7-6, the J call TRBJ2-1; TRBD1 matches 7 bases. This CDR3 spans 19 amino acids. Germline V gene lookup returns CDR1 SGHVS and CDR2 FNYEAQ. V lost 7 bases and J lost 2; bases outside the gene matches: 20. The DNA for the CDR3 is TGTGCCAGCACCGATAGGGCAGGGGGTCTGTTCGGGACCTACAATGAGCAGTTCTTC. It specifies CASTDRAGGLFGTYNEQFF.